The table lists the clone carrying this TCR beta chain with a few counts. What it binds is not known. Unique molecular identifiers were used in preparing the TCRbeta library. One entry per CDR3 protein, called by TCRdb with MiXCR from the PCR reads. The top ten clones hold about 35% of a sample with about 610,000 distinct CDR3 sequences, 27% of them seen once. Trimming shortened V by 0 bases and J by 9 bases, and 5 bases separated the two germline ends. Germline V lookup: CDR1 KGHDR, CDR2 SFDVKD. The CDR3 runs 12 residues. The sample belongs to a study of T-cell reconstitution after alpha-beta-depleted transplantation in children. Whole-study results and caveats: It was reported that alpha-beta T cells came from several hundred expanded graft clones (about two months after transplant).

This TCR came from a boy younger than two with Wiskott-Aldrich syndrome, due to receive a stem cell transplant. The genes are TRBV24-1 and TRBJ2-1; unclear D gene. The sequenced sample was PBMCs, obtained before TCRalphabeta/CD19-depleted stem cell transplant. CDR3 amino acids: CATSDLSTEQFF. DNA of the CDR3: TGTGCCACCAGTGATTTGTCGACTGAGCAGTTCTTC.